The T cell receptor beta chain under discussion was sequenced for a study of cytomegalovirus exposure and HLA in healthy donors (dated by TCRdb to between 2016 and 2019). Background for the entire study: An earlier analysis of several hundred of the donors reported approximately 300 Gb of sequence data and 117 million unique TCR beta sequences from about 200 million T cells. About 280 gigabases of sequencing data and around 85 million unique TCR sequences made up an early release that covered roughly 670 HLA-typed donors. Of the 350 to 450 genotyped donors, approximately 81% were placed in the genetic ancestry cluster associated with self-reported Caucasian donors. The study was designed to test whether signatures of past pathogen exposure could be identified by cataloging public T cell receptors. The study profiled the T cell repertoires of around 700 subjects by immunosequencing and related them to cytomegalovirus serostatus. Along with the approximately 700-subject first cohort, a separate validation cohort of 120 different subjects was used. The study combined high-throughput TCR immunosequencing, statistical association of individual TCRs with disease status, and machine learning to predict cytomegalovirus infection status. A later analysis re-analyzed previously published TCR beta repertoires from about 730 donors and added high-resolution HLA genotyping to study TCR occurrence patterns. Rather than using new phenotypic data, the later analysis identified candidate immune exposures from TCR beta sequences and from how often those sequences occurred across donors. An earlier analysis of 500 to 750 of the donors applied high-throughput TCR beta sequencing to assess whether each TCR beta V gene segment acted as functional or pseudogenic. Donor age, sex, ethnicity and CMV serostatus were compiled alongside the repertoire data. In a later genetic analysis, genome-wide SNP genotypes for about three fifths of the roughly 670 donors were used, and that subset was treated as a discovery cohort. All discovery cohort repertoires had been generated on a single sequencing platform. HLA typing included class I and class II loci at four-digit resolution. Typing coverage varied by locus: about 620-630 donors for A, B, C, DRB1 and DQB1; roughly 520 for DQA1; about 570 for DPA1; approximately 450 for DPB1. About five DR-DQ haplotypes were treated as single units for association and clustering because of strong linkage in the cohort. Among roughly 400 genotyped donors of the cohort, an average of approximately 240,000 unique TCR beta nucleotide sequences were sequenced per donor, around 18% of them non-productive. General findings and caveats noted by the study authors: In a later analysis, most CMV-associated TCR beta chains were found to appear HLA-restricted, with HLA associations seemingly driven largely by CMV exposure. Several of the top co-occurrence clusters appeared to be linked to parvovirus B19, influenza, CMV and Epstein-Barr virus, according to a later analysis. According to a later analysis, TCR association rates differed among HLA loci, with DRB1 alleles showing the most associated TCRs and HLA-C alleles showing the fewest. The study listed approximately 150 TCR beta chains as associated with cytomegalovirus. A later genetic analysis reported fewer N-insertions in productive TCRs among donors in an Asian-associated ancestry cluster than the roughly 670-donor mean. It was suggested by the authors that the approach could potentially be generalized to other disease states and immunological phenotypes. Presence/absence analyses assumed roughly uniform sequencing depth across donors, an assumption that may not hold. The earlier analysis of around 600 of the donors excluded 15 to 20 rarely observed V segments, including chromosome 9 orphons, because counts were too low. A group of highly shared sequence variants was considered likely to be a technical artifact of the sequencing pipeline. The classifier was reported to diagnose cytomegalovirus status with high specificity and sensitivity in both the original and validation cohorts. In a later analysis, about 16,000 TCR beta sequences were associated with specific HLA alleles at a false discovery rate of 0.05. A later genetic analysis associated a missense DCLRE1C variant with V-gene and J-gene trimming of TCR beta chains, and an independent cohort replicated the association. Assigning TCR associations to individual alleles was difficult when HLA alleles, especially DR and DQ, strongly co-occurred. The cohort was sequenced for TCR beta chains only, and without alpha or paired-chain data the features that could be detected were limited. Linkage disequilibrium might explain the correlated functional status among segregating V segments, but an unknown experimental factor could not be ruled out. Broadly in line with IMGT annotations, most TCR beta V segments showed up in productive rearrangements about 90% or about 30% of the time in an earlier analysis of approximately 640 of the donors. CMV serostatus was the only immune exposure information available for the cohort. While some public TCRs were present in many individuals, most TCR sequences turned up only very rarely across donors. A few of the identified cytomegalovirus-associated TCR beta chains were confirmed in vitro to be specific for cytomegalovirus antigens. A further reported finding was that TCR beta sequences accurately predicted the HLA-A and HLA-B alleles for most subjects in the first cohort. The 87-base-pair reads could not distinguish some IMGT-functional V segments, including TRBV6-2 and TRBV6-3, so those segments were excluded. In a later analysis, HLA-associated TCR beta chains showed more clonal expansion and lower generation probabilities than non-associated chains that were equally common. Because some donors lacked HLA typing at each locus, the association tests relied only on the typed subset.

Per the germline V gene, SGDLS is the CDR1 and YYNGEE is the CDR2. Its CDR3 holds 14 amino acids, cysteine through phenylalanine. The entry retains the CDR3 DNA only, 42 bases that are in frame from base 1. V is reduced by 0 bases and J by 5 bases, leaving a spacing of 12 bases between them. The cohort consisted of some 670 healthy bone marrow donors. All cohort members were sampled while nominally healthy, although unrecorded immune exposures were likely present. The donor tested CMV seronegative, placing the donor among the approximately 360 seronegative members of the cohort. A peripheral blood sample was collected from each donor, and TCR beta sequencing was performed on peripheral blood mononuclear cells. The Qiagen DNeasy Blood Extraction Kit was used to extract genomic DNA from the blood cell samples. Receptor amplification or capture employed the immunoSEQ multiplex PCR assay. The multiplex PCR relied on a mix of 60 forward primers for TCR Vbeta segments and 13 reverse primers for TCR Jbeta segments. The CDR3 region of rearranged TCR beta genes was amplified from genomic DNA with a multiplex PCR assay. The Illumina HiSeq System was used to sequence the amplified TCR beta libraries as 87-base-pair reads. In the source study's methods: A later analysis counted tens of millions of unique TCR beta chains across the 666 repertoires, and some 11 million of these chains were shared by at least two donors. A nearest-neighbor algorithm error-corrected the raw reads and collapsed the reads into unique sequences, merging closely related sequences to remove PCR and sequencing errors. CDR3 sequences were aligned to IMGT reference sequences to assign V, D and J gene segments. For a sequence to be retained, a match of at least six nucleotides was required to both a V gene segment and a J gene segment. Rearrangements were classified as productive when the CDR3 lacked stop codons and remained in frame with V and J, and all other rearrangements were classified as non-productive. Following IMGT convention, CDR3 was defined as the stretch from the second conserved V-encoded cysteine up to the conserved J-encoded phenylalanine. The earlier analysis of 587 of the donors excluded any sequence lacking an unambiguous match to a single V gene segment. In an earlier analysis of about 590 of the donors, a V segment was called functional when productive rearrangements were above 56.7%, and segregating when the standard deviation between donors exceeded 5%. A statistical classification framework was built for diagnosing cytomegalovirus status from the catalog of TCR beta chain sequences. In a later analysis, V and J genes were assigned by comparing TCR nucleotide sequences against IMGT/GENE-DB human TR gene sequences. In a later analysis, CDR3 sequences and most-parsimonious VDJ recombination scenarios were assigned using the TCRdist pipeline. A later analysis defined each TCR beta chain by its CDR3 amino acid sequence plus V-gene family, and excluded reads lacking a unique V-gene family. As a way to deal with suspected cross-contamination and a sequencing artifact, a later analysis dropped 450 to 600 nucleotide sequences that were highly shared and had low generation probability. In a later analysis, a clonal expansion index was calculated for each public chain from normalized within-repertoire ranks of inferred template counts. In a later analysis, generation probabilities were computed using a VDJ recombination model fitted to out-of-frame rearrangements, and the results were checked against IGoR. A later analysis scored TCR-TCR, TCR-HLA and TCR-CMV co-occurrence with hypergeometric tests, applying a repertoire-size bias correction to TCR pairs. To estimate false discovery rates, a later analysis permuted the HLA or CMV assignments 20 times. In a later analysis, co-occurring TCRs were grouped using DBSCAN, with TCRdist sequence similarity added in when clustering inside HLA-allele-positive subsets. Co-occurrence clustering excluded repertoires with fewer than 30,000 or more than 120,000 public chains, plus five with anomalous nucleotide sharing. TCRdb re-hosts the immuneACCESS table, in-frame sequences only. Its copies lack some clones; in the studies checked, an unresolved V gene accounts for under half of them, and the cause for the rest is not known. V and J calls and clone size come straight from that table; D and trimming were deduced from the DNA. In this sample the table shows fewer than 200,000 clones, 76% of which occur a single time. The top ten clonotypes cover roughly 0.82% of the sample.

Remarks on this clone: What antigen it recognizes has not been identified. Base-call qualities are not available, and no considerably larger clone is one nucleotide away.

The receptor was derived from a female donor in good health and CMV-seronegative. The rearranged segments are TRBV9 and TRBJ2-7; the D gene is perhaps TRBD1, on 5 matching bases. The sequenced sample was PBMCs. The DNA sequence reads TGTGCCAGCAGCGTAGAAAGGGGTGAGGACGAGCAGTACTTC. Its protein is CASSVERGEDEQYF.